This T cell receptor (beta chain) was sequenced during a study of CD8+ T cells in alopecia areata. Extraction and reverse transcription of RNA yielded cDNA as the sequencing template. TCRdb keeps only in-frame clones here, not all; method: immunoSEQ multiplex PCR. Of 150,000 or so clones in the sample, about 51% were seen once. In the case of this clone: Its matching antigen is unknown.

Study-wide points: Scalp clonality and expanded CD8+ clones among the top 100 showed significant decreases with tofacitinib. Across lesional scalp, and particularly alopecia totalis/universalis, clonality surpassed that of normal scalp.

Treatment defined: oral pan-JAK inhibitor, 5-10 mg twice daily. Alopecia areata patients had lesional scalp punch biopsies and peripheral blood taken from them. The germline V gene has CDR1 SGDLS and CDR2 YYNGEE. The CDR3 has 11 amino acids. With 3 bases removed from V and 11 bases from J, the gap between germline ends came to 11 bases. V is TRBV9 and J is TRBJ1-2; D is possibly TRBD1 (6 bases). The TCR originated in a human donor with alopecia areata. Sample: CD8+ T cells sorted from blood, taken at week 4, from a patient treated with tofacitinib. The CDR3 DNA reads TGTGCCAGCAGCGAGGGGGGAGGGTACACCTTC. It translates to CASSEGGGYTF.